This entry features one T cell receptor beta chain sequence. Its antigen is unidentified. A much larger clone lies one base from this, so it may be a read error. These data originate in a study of T cell repertoires in cytomegalovirus infection. Study in general: CMV infection and matching HLA type were both indicated by public TCR beta signatures. Study conclusions and caveats: Carriers of CMV and the relevant HLA type were discriminated by public TCR beta frequency. CMV-specific TCR beta clonotypes restricted by HLA-C dominated the ex vivo response.

The length of the CDR3 is 14 residues. V dropped 6 bases and J dropped 3; count of bases not matched to a gene: 5. Germline CDR1 is LNHDA and CDR2 is SQIVND (reference sequence). MiXCR was run by TCRdb on the reads, yielding one entry per CDR3 protein. This table holds roughly 300,000 distinct CDR3 sequences, more than 8% found once. The sample comprised PBMCs. This TCR was recovered from a human donor in good health (CMV status not recorded). Some clones in this sample may be carry-over from other donors' samples. The chain couples TRBV19 to TRBJ1-1, with 9 positions matching TRBD1. The CDR3 sequence: CASRTDRGYTEAFF. The CDR3 DNA sequence: TGTGCCAGTAGAACTGACAGGGGGTACACTGAAGCTTTCTTT.